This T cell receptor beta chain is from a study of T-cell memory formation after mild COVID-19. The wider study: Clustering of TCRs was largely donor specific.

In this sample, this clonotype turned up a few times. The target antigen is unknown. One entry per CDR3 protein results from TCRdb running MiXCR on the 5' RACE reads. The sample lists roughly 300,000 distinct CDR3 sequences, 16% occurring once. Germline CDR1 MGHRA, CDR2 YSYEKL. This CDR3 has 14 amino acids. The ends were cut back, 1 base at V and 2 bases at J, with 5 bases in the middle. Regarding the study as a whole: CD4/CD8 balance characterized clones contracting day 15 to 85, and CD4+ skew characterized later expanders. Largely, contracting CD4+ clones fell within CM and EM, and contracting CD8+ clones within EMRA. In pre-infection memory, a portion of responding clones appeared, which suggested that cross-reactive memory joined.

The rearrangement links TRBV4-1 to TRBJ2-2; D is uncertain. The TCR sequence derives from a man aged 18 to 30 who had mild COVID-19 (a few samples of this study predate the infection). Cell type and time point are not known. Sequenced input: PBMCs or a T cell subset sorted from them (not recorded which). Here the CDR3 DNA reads TGCGCCAGCAGCCAAGCGAGTAACACCGGGGAGCTGTTTTTT. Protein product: CASSQASNTGELFF.